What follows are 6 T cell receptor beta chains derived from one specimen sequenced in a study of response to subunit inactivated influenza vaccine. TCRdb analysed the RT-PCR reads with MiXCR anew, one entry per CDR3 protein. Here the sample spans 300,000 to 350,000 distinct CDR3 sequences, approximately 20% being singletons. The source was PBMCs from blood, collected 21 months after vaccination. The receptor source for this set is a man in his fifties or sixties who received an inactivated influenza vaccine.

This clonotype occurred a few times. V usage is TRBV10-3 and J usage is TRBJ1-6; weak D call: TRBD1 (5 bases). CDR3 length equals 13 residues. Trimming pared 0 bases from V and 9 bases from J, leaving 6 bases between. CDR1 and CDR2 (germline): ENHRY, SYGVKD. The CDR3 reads CAISESTVSPLHF. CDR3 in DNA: TGTGCCATCAGTGAGTCGACAGTTTCACCCCTCCACTTT.

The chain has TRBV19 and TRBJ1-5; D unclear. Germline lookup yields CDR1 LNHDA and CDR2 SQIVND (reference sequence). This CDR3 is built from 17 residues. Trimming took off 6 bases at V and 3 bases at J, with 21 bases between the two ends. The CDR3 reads CASRPGSQLFNNQPQHF. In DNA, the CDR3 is TGTGCCAGTAGGCCCGGGAGTCAGCTCTTTAACAATCAGCCCCAGCATTTT.

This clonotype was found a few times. The CDR3 loop reads CASRTSPVYSYEQYF. The DNA for the CDR3 is TGTGCCAGCAGGACAAGCCCTGTCTATTCCTACGAGCAGTACTTC. This chain links TRBV28 with TRBJ2-7, with D unresolved. The CDR3 runs 15 residues. The germline V gene encodes CDR1 MDHEN and CDR2 SYDVKM. The V end lost 6 bases, the J end lost 1 base, and 16 bases lay between the germline ends.

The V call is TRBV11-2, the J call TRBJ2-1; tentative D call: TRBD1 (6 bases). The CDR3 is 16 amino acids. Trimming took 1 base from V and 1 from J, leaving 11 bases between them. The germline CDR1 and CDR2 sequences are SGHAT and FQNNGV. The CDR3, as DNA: TGTGCCAGCAGCTTAGGCCAGGGGAGATCCTACAATGAGCAGTTCTTC. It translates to CASSLGQGRSYNEQFF.

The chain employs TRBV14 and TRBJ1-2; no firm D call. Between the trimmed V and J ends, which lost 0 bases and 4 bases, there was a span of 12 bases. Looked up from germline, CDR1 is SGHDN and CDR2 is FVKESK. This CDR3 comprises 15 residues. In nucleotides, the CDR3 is TGTGCCAGCAGCCAAGATCTGAAGGTTCTCTATGGCTACACCTTC. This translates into CASSQDLKVLYGYTF.

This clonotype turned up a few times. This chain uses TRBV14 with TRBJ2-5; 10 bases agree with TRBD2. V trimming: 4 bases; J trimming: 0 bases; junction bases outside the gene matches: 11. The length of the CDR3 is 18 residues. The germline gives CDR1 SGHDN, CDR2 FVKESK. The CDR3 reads CASSRRPGLAYYQETQYF. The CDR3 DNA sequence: TGTGCCAGCAGCCGGAGGCCGGGACTAGCGTATTACCAAGAGACCCAGTACTTC. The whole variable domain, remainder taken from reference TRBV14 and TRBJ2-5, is EAGVTQFPSHSVIEKGQTVTLRCDPISGHDNLYWYRRVMGKEIKFLLHFVKESKQDESGMPNNRFLAERTGGTYSTLKVQPAELEDSGVYFCASSRRPGLAYYQETQYFGPGTRLLVL.